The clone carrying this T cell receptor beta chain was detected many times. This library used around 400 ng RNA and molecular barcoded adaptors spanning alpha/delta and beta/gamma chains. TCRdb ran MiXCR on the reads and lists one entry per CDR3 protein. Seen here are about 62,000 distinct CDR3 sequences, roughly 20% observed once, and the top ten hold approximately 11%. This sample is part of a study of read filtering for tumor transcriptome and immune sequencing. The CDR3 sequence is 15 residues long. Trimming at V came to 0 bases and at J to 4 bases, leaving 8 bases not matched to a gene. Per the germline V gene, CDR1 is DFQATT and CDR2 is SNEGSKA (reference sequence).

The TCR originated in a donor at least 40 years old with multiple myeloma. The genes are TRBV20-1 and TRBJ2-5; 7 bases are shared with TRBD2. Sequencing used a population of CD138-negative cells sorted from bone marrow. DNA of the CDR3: TGCAGTGCTAGAGATAAAGTGGGAGGGCCAGAGACCCAGTACTTC. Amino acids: CSARDKVGGPETQYF.